This TCR beta chain came from a study of CXCR3-negative and CXCR3-positive naive CD8 T cells. Study-level findings and limits: Fresh PBMCs served for most assays, and CXCR3 expression fell partially after cryopreservation. Comparison of naive CXCR3-negative and CXCR3-positive cells revealed similar TRBV-TRBJ usage, while memory cells differed. TRB CDR3 properties indicated TCR strength, while surface CD5 was similar across naive subsets.

Germline CDR1 is SEHNR and CDR2 is FQNEAQ (reference sequence). This CDR3 is built from 13 residues. The libraries of TRB cDNA were constructed through 5' RACE using UMI labels. TCRdb derives one entry per CDR3 protein from the 5' RACE reads, leaving out DNA. Its table records nearly 45,000 distinct CDR3 sequences. Remarks on this clonotype: Its antigen is unidentified.

The source is a human donor in good health. Some clones in this sample may be carry-over from other donors' samples. This chain connects TRBV7-9 to TRBJ1-1. Input material: memory CD8+ T cells from blood. The CDR3 protein is CASSFGLNTEAFF.